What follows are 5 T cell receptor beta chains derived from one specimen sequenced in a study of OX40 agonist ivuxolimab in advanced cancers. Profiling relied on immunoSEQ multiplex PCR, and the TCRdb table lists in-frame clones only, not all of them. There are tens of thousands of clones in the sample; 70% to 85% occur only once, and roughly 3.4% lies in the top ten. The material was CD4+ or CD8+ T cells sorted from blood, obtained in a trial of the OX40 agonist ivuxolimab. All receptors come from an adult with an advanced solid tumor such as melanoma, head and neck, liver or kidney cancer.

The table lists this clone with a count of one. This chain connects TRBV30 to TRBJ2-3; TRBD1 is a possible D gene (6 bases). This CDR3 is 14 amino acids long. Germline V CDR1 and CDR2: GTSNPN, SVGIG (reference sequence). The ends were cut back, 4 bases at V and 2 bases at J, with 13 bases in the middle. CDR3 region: CAWKPQGFTDTQYF. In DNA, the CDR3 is TGTGCCTGGAAACCACAGGGTTTCACAGATACGCAGTATTTT.

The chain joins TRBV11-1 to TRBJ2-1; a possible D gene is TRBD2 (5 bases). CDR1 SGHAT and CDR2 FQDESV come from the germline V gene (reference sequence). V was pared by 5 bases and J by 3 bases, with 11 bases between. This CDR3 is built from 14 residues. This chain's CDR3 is CASSLSGGYNEQFF. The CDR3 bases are TGTGCCAGCAGCCTCAGCGGAGGCTACAATGAGCAGTTCTTC. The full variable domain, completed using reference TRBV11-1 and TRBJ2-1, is EAEVAQSPRYKITEKSQAVAFWCDPISGHATLYWYRQILGQGPELLVQFQDESVVDDSQLPKDRFSAERLKGVDSTLKIQPAELGDSAMYLCASSLSGGYNEQFFGPGTRLTVL.

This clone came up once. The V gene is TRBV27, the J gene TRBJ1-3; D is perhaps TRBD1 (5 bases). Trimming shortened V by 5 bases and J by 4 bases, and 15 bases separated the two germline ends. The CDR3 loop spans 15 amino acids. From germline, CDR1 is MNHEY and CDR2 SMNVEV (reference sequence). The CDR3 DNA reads TGTGCCAGCAGTCCCGGACGACAGACAGGAAACACCATATATTTT. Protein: CASSPGRQTGNTIYF.

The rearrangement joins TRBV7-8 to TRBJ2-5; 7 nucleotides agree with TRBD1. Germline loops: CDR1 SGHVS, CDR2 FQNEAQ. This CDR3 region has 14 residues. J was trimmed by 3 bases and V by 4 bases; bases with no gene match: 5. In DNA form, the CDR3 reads TGTGCCAGCAGCTATGACAGGGTTAAAGAGACCCAGTACTTC. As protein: CASSYDRVKETQYF.

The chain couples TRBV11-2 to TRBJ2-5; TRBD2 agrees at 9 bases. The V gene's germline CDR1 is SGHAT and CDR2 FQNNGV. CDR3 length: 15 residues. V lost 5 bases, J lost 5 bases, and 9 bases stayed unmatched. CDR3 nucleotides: TGTGCCAGCAGCCAGTCTCTAGCGGGATCGGAGACCCAGTACTTC. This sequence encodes CASSQSLAGSETQYF.